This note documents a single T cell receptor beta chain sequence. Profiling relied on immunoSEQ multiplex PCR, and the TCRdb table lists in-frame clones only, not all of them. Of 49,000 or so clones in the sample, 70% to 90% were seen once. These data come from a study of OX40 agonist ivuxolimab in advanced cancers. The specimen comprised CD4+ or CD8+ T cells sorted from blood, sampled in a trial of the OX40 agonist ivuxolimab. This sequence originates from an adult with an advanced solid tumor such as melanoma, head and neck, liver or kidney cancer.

The chain's CDR3 is CASSLSVTYEQYF. The DNA of the CDR3 is TGTGCCAGCAGTTTGTCAGTTACCTACGAGCAGTACTTC. The chain employs TRBV27 and TRBJ2-7; no definite D call. Per germline, CDR1 MNHEY and CDR2 SMNVEV (reference sequence). Trimming shortened V by 3 bases and J by 2 bases, and 8 bases separated the two germline ends. The CDR3 totals 13 residues.